These T cell receptor beta chains were read from a single sample in a study of blood T cell repertoires in COVID-19. The assay was immunoSEQ multiplex PCR, and TCRdb's table has in-frame clones only and misses some. In the table there are around 26,000 clones, roughly 89% of which are singletons. The sequenced material came from peripheral blood. Receptors originate from a man in his 70s with active COVID-19. Both conserved end residues are trimmed from each CDR3.

cdr3_aa: ASSPSSGGFYEQY
j_call: TRBJ2-7
v_call: TRBV18

cdr3_aa: ASSFGGGGYT
j_call: TRBJ1-2
v_call: TRBV12-3/TRBV12-4

cdr3_aa: ASSYGTSGGEQF
j_call: TRBJ2-1
v_call: TRBV27

cdr3_aa: ASSSGGGADEQF
j_call: TRBJ2-1
v_call: TRBV5-1

cdr3_aa: ASSPRLAGGQVEQF
j_call: TRBJ2-1
v_call: TRBV7-2

cdr3_aa: ASSLQGTNTGELF
j_call: TRBJ2-2
v_call: TRBV5-1

cdr3_aa: ASSFRLAGGTGELF
j_call: TRBJ2-2
v_call: TRBV28

cdr3_aa: ASSQVEGRSEKLF
j_call: TRBJ1-4
v_call: TRBV4-1

cdr3_aa: ASRQGADEQY
j_call: TRBJ2-7
v_call: TRBV6-5

cdr3_aa: ASSQFVNTEAF
j_call: TRBJ1-1
v_call: TRBV4-3

cdr3_aa: ASSGLGANTEAF
j_call: TRBJ1-1
v_call: TRBV6-5